One sample yielded the 21 T cell receptor beta chains listed below, sequenced in a study of T cell clonality in common variable immunodeficiency. The assay was immunoSEQ multiplex PCR, and TCRdb's table has in-frame clones only and misses some. The repertoire shows tens of thousands of clones, none seen only once; the top ten take around a tenth. Source material: peripheral blood mononuclear cells. These receptors were taken from a person between 18 and 75 years old in good health.

This clone was seen at least ten times. CDR3 in amino acids: CASSPGQGNTEAFF. The covered CDR3 bases are TGTGCCAGCTCACCCGGACAGGGGAACACTGAA. The chain is built from TRBV18 and TRBJ1-1; the match to TRBD1 covers 8 bases. The read stops 3 residues short of the end of the CDR3; the missing end is completed from the germline J gene. Trimming removed 3 bases from V and 1 base from J; junction bases left unmatched: 1. The CDR3 loop spans 14 amino acids. Germline CDR1 KGHSH, CDR2 LQKENI.

This clone was seen only a few times. The read finishes 3 residues shy of the CDR3 end, and the germline J gene is used to complete it. The genes are TRBV29-1 and TRBJ2-5; 7 positions agree with TRBD1. CDR1 and CDR2 (germline): SQVTM, ANQGSEA. The ends lost 6 bases at V and 2 bases at J; junction bases unmatched: 6. The CDR3 loop spans 13 amino acids. CDR3 region: CSVEGQLQETQYF. The CDR3 DNA, read in part, is TGCAGCGTCGAGGGACAGCTTCAAGAGACC.

This clone was found many times. The CDR3 extends 3 residues past the end of the read, so its final part is completed from the germline J gene. This sequence joins TRBV2 and TRBJ2-1, with D perhaps matching TRBD2 (6 bases). The CDR3 loop spans 14 amino acids. Trimming cost V 7 bases and J 3 bases, with 13 bases left between them. Germline CDR1 and CDR2: SNHLY and FYNNEI. CDR3 loop: CASKLADYYNEQFF. CDR3 bases read: TGTGCCAGCAAATTAGCGGATTACTACAATGAG.

This clone was picked up many times. CDR3 DNA (partial): TGTGCCAGCACGCAGGGAGCGAACACTGAA. Its protein is CASTQGANTE. The CDR3 in full is CASTQGANTEAFF. This rearrangement joins TRBV2 to TRBJ1-1, with TRBD1 as a possible D gene (5 bases). The sequenced fragment ends 3 residues before the CDR3 boundary, so the rest is inferred from the germline J gene. The CDR3 extends over 13 amino acids. Per germline, CDR1 SNHLY and CDR2 FYNNEI. Trimming pared 7 bases from V and 1 base from J, leaving 10 bases between. The full variable domain, with the rest looked up from reference TRBV2 and TRBJ1-1, is EPEVTQTPSHQVTQMGQEVILRCVPISNHLYFYWYRQILGQKVEFLVSFYNNEISEKSEIFDDQFSVERPDGSNFTLKIRSTKLEDSAMYFCASTQGANTEAFFGQGTRLTVV.

This clone was seen ten or more times. The observed sequence ends 3 residues before the CDR3 terminus, with the missing tail filled in from the germline J gene. This chain uses TRBV20-1 with TRBJ2-3; 7 bases are a match to TRBD1. Germline CDR1 reads DFQATT; CDR2 reads SNEGSKA (reference sequence). The length of the CDR3 is 14 residues. J lost 0 bases, V lost 5 bases, and 5 bases had no gene match. CDR3 in amino acids: CSAWDSLSTDTQYF. Partial CDR3 DNA: TGCAGTGCTTGGGACAGTCTAAGCACAGATACG.

Remarks on this clone: The read ends 3 residues shy of where the CDR3 ends; the end is completed using the germline J gene. This rearrangement joins TRBV7-9 to TRBJ2-1, with TRBD1 matching 7 bases. The ends lost 4 bases at V and 7 bases at J; junction bases unmatched: 10. The germline CDR1 and CDR2 sequences are SEHNR and FQNEAQ (reference sequence). The CDR3 has 15 residues. The covered CDR3 bases are TGTGCCAGCAGCTCCCAAATTACAGGGGAGAATGAG. Its translation is CASSSQITGENE. The complete CDR3 protein is CASSSQITGENEQFF.

This clone showed up many times. The sequenced fragment ends 3 residues before the CDR3 boundary, so the rest is inferred from the germline J gene. The V and J genes are TRBV4-1 and TRBJ1-6; TRBD1 aligns across 7 bases. The CDR3 runs 14 residues. Trimming removed 3 bases from V and 10 bases from J; junction bases left unmatched: 6. Germline CDR1 is MGHRA and CDR2 is YSYEKL. The CDR3 sequence is CASSHTGAESPLHF. The CDR3 DNA, read in part, is TGCGCCAGCAGCCACACAGGGGCGGAATCACCC.

This clone was found many times. The CDR3 is cut off 3 residues early in the read; its end comes from the germline J gene. The chain carries TRBV5-1 and TRBJ1-1; D possibly corresponds to TRBD1 (5 bases). This CDR3 spans 13 amino acids. Germline CDR1 and CDR2: SGHRS and YFSETQ. Trimming left V 5 bases short and J 4 bases short, with 12 bases between. This chain's CDR3 is CASSGEQGTEAFF. The part of the CDR3 DNA that was read is TGCGCCAGCAGTGGGGAGCAGGGCACTGAA.

This clone showed up many times. The CDR3 extends 3 residues past the end of the read, so its final part is completed from the germline J gene. The chain carries TRBV20-1 and TRBJ2-7; D perhaps matches TRBD1 (6 bases). Germline lookup yields CDR1 DFQATT and CDR2 SNEGSKA (reference sequence). Trimming took off 6 bases at V and 3 bases at J, with 9 bases between the two ends. The CDR3 totals 11 residues. The chain's CDR3 is CSATQGYEQYF. The CDR3 DNA, read in part, is TGCAGTGCAACACAGGGCTACGAG.

The table lists this clone with a few counts. The read ends 3 residues shy of where the CDR3 ends; the end is completed using the germline J gene. V and J are TRBV19 and TRBJ1-2; a possible D gene is TRBD1 (5 bases). Germline V gene data show CDR1 as LNHDA and CDR2 as SQIVND (reference sequence). The CDR3 length is 16 residues. CDR3 sequence reads: CASSKTTAGGTYDYTF. Partial CDR3 DNA: TGTGCCAGTAGTAAAACGACAGCGGGAGGTACCTACGAC.

This clone has at least ten counts. The read finishes 3 residues shy of the CDR3 end, and the germline J gene is used to complete it. The chain carries TRBV20-1 and TRBJ1-1; 9 nucleotides match TRBD1. The V and J ends lost 6 bases and 0 bases, in that order; junction bases with no gene match: 11. The germline V gene has CDR1 DFQATT and CDR2 SNEGSKA (reference sequence). CDR3 size: 16 residues. CDR3 sequence: CSAPPTGGRMNTEAFF. Partial CDR3 DNA: TGCAGTGCCCCTCCTACAGGGGGCAGAATGAACACTGAA.

This clone was picked up many times. The read ends 3 residues before the CDR3 terminus; that terminus is restored from the germline J gene. The chain uses TRBV20-1 and TRBJ2-1; D possibly corresponds to TRBD1 (5 bases). Germline V CDR1 and CDR2: DFQATT, SNEGSKA (reference sequence). This CDR3 region has 16 residues. Trimming took 1 base from V and 8 from J, leaving 21 bases between them. CDR3 residues: CSARAWGFPAGDEQFF. The covered CDR3 bases are TGCAGTGCTAGAGCTTGGGGCTTCCCCGCTGGGGATGAG.

This clone has at least ten counts. Read coverage stops 3 residues before the CDR3 terminus; the germline J gene supplies the remainder. The V gene is TRBV7-8, the J gene TRBJ1-1; 7 bases match TRBD1. With 1 base clipped from V and 7 bases from J, the junction kept 3 bases outside the gene matches. CDR1 and CDR2 from the germline V gene are SGHVS and FQNEAQ. CDR3 length: 13 amino acids. Here the CDR3 reads CASSLGQGNEAFF. CDR3 DNA, as far as it was read: TGTGCCAGCAGCTTAGGACAGGGTAATGAA.

In this sample, this clone turned up many times. The read terminates 3 residues before the CDR3 end, so the remaining end is supplied by the germline J gene. The chain couples TRBV20-1 to TRBJ2-7; TRBD1 matches at 7 bases. Germline V lookup: CDR1 DFQATT, CDR2 SNEGSKA (reference sequence). The CDR3 sequence is 13 residues long. V trimming: 7 bases; J trimming: 0 bases; junction bases outside the gene matches: 6. The CDR3 here is CSVPGQVSYEQYF. CDR3 bases read: TGCAGTGTCCCCGGACAGGTCTCCTACGAG.

This clone was seen ten or more times. The read comes to an end 3 residues before the CDR3 does, leaving the germline J gene to fill in the end. This rearrangement joins TRBV30 to TRBJ2-7; 7 bases match TRBD2. The CDR3 loop spans 13 amino acids. From germline, CDR1 is GTSNPN and CDR2 SVGIG (reference sequence). Trimming at V came to 3 bases and at J to 2 bases, leaving 4 bases not matched to a gene. CDR3 sequence: CAWSAAGAYEQYF. The sequenced CDR3 bases are TGTGCCTGGAGCGCGGCGGGGGCCTACGAG.

In this sample, this clone turned up a few times. At one boundary the junction diverges from the germline segment, which might be a read error. Coverage ceases 3 residues before the CDR3 finishes, and the germline J gene fills in the end. Other DNA sequences in the sample encode the same CDR3. The chain recombines TRBV2 with TRBJ1-3; D possibly corresponds to TRBD1 (6 bases). CDR1 and CDR2 (germline): SNHLY, FYNNEI. The CDR3 loop spans 14 amino acids. The covered CDR3 bases are TGTGCCAGCAGTGAGGGGGGGCCTGGAAACACA. Its protein is CASSEGGPGNT. The CDR3, in full, reads CASSEGGPGNTIYF.

Ten or more counts support this clone. The CDR3 is cut off 3 residues early in the read; its end comes from the germline J gene. This chain joins TRBV7-2 and TRBJ2-5; D unresolved. The V gene lost 7 bases and the J gene lost 2 bases, with 8 bases spanning the gap. CDR1 and CDR2 (germline): SGHTA, FQGNSA. This CDR3 spans 12 amino acids. CDR3 DNA, as far as it was read: TGTGCCAGCACCAACATTCAAGAGACC. Protein: CASTNIQET. The full CDR3 is CASTNIQETQYF.

The table lists this clone with many counts. The CDR3 end falls 3 residues outside the read, so it is completed with the germline J gene. This chain uses TRBV20-1 with TRBJ1-2; TRBD1 matches at 11 bases. After removal of 4 bases from V and 7 bases from J, the junction contained 5 bases not matched to a gene. CDR1 is DFQATT and CDR2 is SNEGSKA in the germline V gene (reference sequence). The CDR3 is 13 amino acids. The CDR3 is CSAIGTGGGGYTF. CDR3 DNA (partial): TGCAGTGCTATCGGGACAGGGGGAGGTGGC.

This clone was seen a few times. Read coverage stops 3 residues before the CDR3 terminus; the germline J gene supplies the remainder. The V call is TRBV6-2 or TRBV6-3, the J call TRBJ1-2, with D unresolved. This CDR3 region has 15 residues. The germline CDR1 and CDR2 sequences are MNHEY and SVGEGT. The sequenced part of the CDR3 DNA is TGTGCCAGCGCCAATAGCGGGAGTGCTGTGAACGAC. This encodes CASANSGSAVND. The full CDR3 sequence reads CASANSGSAVNDYTF.

Many counts were recorded for this clone. The missing CDR3 end, 3 residues past where the read stops, is filled in from the germline J gene. The rearrangement links TRBV5-1 to TRBJ2-3; TRBD1 aligns across 10 bases. CDR3 length equals 16 residues. The J segment lost 5 bases and the V segment lost 3 bases, leaving 9 bases of the junction unmatched. Germline CDR1 is SGHRS and CDR2 is YFSETQ. The part of the CDR3 DNA that was read is TGCGCCAGCAGCTCCGGTGAGGGACAGGGGAGAGATACG. Translation gives CASSSGEGQGRDT. The whole CDR3 protein is CASSSGEGQGRDTQYF.

At least ten counts were recorded for this clone. The observed sequence ends 3 residues before the CDR3 terminus, with the missing tail filled in from the germline J gene. The chain employs TRBV2 and TRBJ2-5; perhaps TRBD1 as D (7 bases). Germline CDR1 and CDR2: SNHLY and FYNNEI. Deletions cut 6 bases from V and 3 bases from J, with 14 bases between. The length of the CDR3 is 14 residues. CDR3 DNA (partial): TGTGCCAGCAGGGACAGGCCGGGGGAAGAGACC. This encodes CASRDRPGEET. The entire CDR3 sequence reads CASRDRPGEETQYF. Complete variable domain (other parts from reference TRBV2 and TRBJ2-5): EPEVTQTPSHQVTQMGQEVILRCVPISNHLYFYWYRQILGQKVEFLVSFYNNEISEKSEIFDDQFSVERPDGSNFTLKIRSTKLEDSAMYFCASRDRPGEETQYFGPGTRLLVL.